The rows below give T cell receptor beta chains drawn from one sample of a study of blood T cell repertoires in COVID-19. Sequencing was performed with immunoSEQ multiplex PCR; in TCRdb, only in-frame clones are kept and a portion is missing. Of tens of thousands of clones listed, 75% to 90% were seen once; the top ten hold under 20%. The source material was peripheral blood. The receptor set was obtained from a human donor in a cohort sampled during active COVID-19. The CDR3 runs from the conserved cysteine through the conserved F or W. A D gene is named only where the DNA matches it firmly.

D	V	J	CDR3	DNA
-	TRBV5-4	TRBJ1-4	CASSRGGRTNEKLFF	TGTGCCAGCAGCCGGGGGGGAAGGACCAATGAAAAACTGTTTTTT
TRBD2	TRBV5-6	TRBJ2-1	CASSLREGRAFYNEQFF	TGTGCCAGCAGCTTGAGGGAGGGTAGGGCTTTCTACAATGAGCAGTTCTTC
-	TRBV4-2	TRBJ2-7	CASSLSSSYEQYF	TGTGCCAGCAGCCTAAGTAGCTCCTACGAGCAGTACTTC
TRBD1	TRBV7-9	TRBJ1-4	CASSSRDRYRLFF	TGTGCCAGCAGCTCTAGGGACAGATATAGACTGTTTTTT
-	TRBV5-1	TRBJ2-3	CASSLETYRRADTQYF	TGCGCCAGCAGCTTGGAAACGTATCGGAGAGCGGATACGCAGTATTTT
TRBD1	TRBV27	TRBJ1-5	CASSPYEDRWNEPQHF	TGTGCCAGCAGTCCGTACGAGGACAGGTGGAATGAGCCCCAGCATTTT
TRBD1	TRBV28	TRBJ1-2	CASSLTRGAKGYTF	TGTGCCAGCAGTTTAACCAGGGGGGCGAAGGGCTACACCTTC
TRBD1	TRBV5-5	TRBJ2-7	CASRAPGQGNEQYF	TGTGCCAGCAGGGCCCCGGGACAGGGAAACGAGCAGTACTTC
TRBD1	TRBV7-2	TRBJ1-5	CASSLVAGGMGNQPQHF	TGTGCCAGCAGCTTAGTGGCAGGGGGAATGGGCAATCAGCCCCAGCATTTT
TRBD1	TRBV4-1	TRBJ2-2	CASSQDWRQGPDTGELFF	TGCGCCAGCAGCCAAGATTGGCGACAGGGTCCCGACACCGGGGAGCTGTTTTTT
TRBD1	TRBV18	TRBJ2-1	CASSPGQVWNEQFF	TGTGCCAGCTCACCAGGACAGGTTTGGAATGAGCAGTTCTTC
-	TRBV11-2	TRBJ2-7	CASSLEGQGRTEQYF	TGTGCCAGCAGCTTAGAGGGGCAGGGAAGGACCGAGCAGTACTTC
TRBD1	TRBV28	TRBJ2-2	CASSRLGTGEVTGELFF	TGTGCCAGCAGCCGGCTTGGGACAGGGGAGGTTACCGGGGAGCTGTTTTTT
TRBD1	TRBV10-3	TRBJ2-2	CAISEGQGVGELFF	TGTGCCATCAGTGAGGGACAGGGAGTGGGGGAGCTGTTTTTT
-	TRBV10-3	TRBJ1-2	CAISTPNYGYTF	TGTGCCATTTCCACTCCTAACTATGGCTACACCTTC
-	TRBV6-5	TRBJ1-1	CASSRGLSGTEAFF	TGTGCCAGCAGTAGGGGACTCTCAGGGACTGAAGCTTTCTTT
TRBD1	TRBV6-1	TRBJ1-5	CASSEALGTGIQPQHF	TGTGCCAGCAGTGAAGCGCTTGGGACAGGGATTCAGCCCCAGCATTTT
-	TRBV18	TRBJ2-5	CASSPTGSPQETQYF	TGTGCCAGCTCACCCACAGGCAGCCCTCAAGAGACCCAGTACTTC